Listed here are 24 T cell receptor beta chains from one sample, sequenced in a study of T cell changes during pregnancy in multiple sclerosis. TCRdb's copy holds only in-frame clones and misses some; the assay was immunoSEQ multiplex PCR. Of around 53,000 clones in the sample, around nine tenths were seen once. Material: CD8+ T cells from peripheral blood mononuclear cells, obtained before pregnancy. The receptors come from a female donor with multiple sclerosis, enrolled in a pregnancy study.

The chain has TRBV6-6 and TRBJ1-3; D is ambiguous. Trimming removed 8 bases from V and 0 bases from J, with 17 bases in between. CDR1 is MNHNY, CDR2 SVGAGI, per germline (reference sequence). This CDR3 is 16 amino acids long. The CDR3 here is CASGPVGESSGNTIYF. The CDR3 coding sequence is TGTGCCAGCGGCCCCGTCGGGGAGAGCTCTGGAAACACCATATATTTT.

Concerning this clone itself: Its ends do not fully match the called genes, so a read error is possible. The sample carries other DNA sequences with the same CDR3. V and J are TRBV5-6 and TRBJ1-2; TRBD1 aligns across 7 bases. CDR3 length: 15 amino acids. The V gene's germline CDR1 is SGHDT and CDR2 YYEEEE. CDR3 protein: CASSSYPTGLYGYTF. The CDR3 nucleotides read TGTGCCAGTAGCTCATACCCGACAGGGCTCTATGGCTACACCTTC.

This chain links TRBV5-1 with TRBJ2-6; 9 nucleotides agree with TRBD1. After removal of 4 bases from V and 0 bases from J, the junction contained 14 bases not matched to a gene. The length of the CDR3 is 20 residues. Germline lookup yields CDR1 SGHRS and CDR2 YFSETQ. The chain's CDR3 is CASSRGIVGQGISGANVLTF. In DNA, the CDR3 is TGCGCCAGCAGCCGTGGAATTGTCGGACAGGGGATCTCTGGGGCCAACGTCCTGACTTTC.

The V and J genes are TRBV27 and TRBJ1-1; 11 bases line up with TRBD1. J was trimmed by 5 bases and V by 7 bases; bases with no gene match: 6. The CDR3 runs to 14 residues. CDR1 is MNHEY and CDR2 is SMNVEV in the germline V gene (reference sequence). The chain's CDR3 is CASIADRGLTEAFF. The DNA for the CDR3 is TGTGCCAGCATCGCGGACAGGGGGCTTACTGAAGCTTTCTTT.

This clone was detected only once. This chain connects TRBV29-1 to TRBJ2-7, with D unresolved. The V gene lost 4 bases and the J gene lost 2 bases, with 15 bases spanning the gap. The CDR3 length is 14 residues. Germline-derived CDR1 and CDR2 are SQVTM and ANQGSEA. Written as DNA, the CDR3 is TGCAGCGTTGTAGAGGCAGTGAGGCCCTACGAGCAGTACTTC. It is translated as CSVVEAVRPYEQYF.

The chain is built from TRBV9 and TRBJ1-1; weak D call: TRBD1 (6 bases). This CDR3 is built from 18 residues. Germline CDR1 SGDLS, CDR2 YYNGEE. V shed 3 bases and J shed 0 bases, with 21 bases lying between them. The CDR3 nucleotides read TGTGCCAGCAGCGCTAATCCCCGGGAGGGGGGCGTGAACACTGAAGCTTTCTTT. Protein sequence: CASSANPREGGVNTEAFF.

The J gene is TRBJ1-1, the V gene TRBV6-1; D possibly corresponds to TRBD1 (5 bases). With 6 bases removed from V and 5 bases from J, the gap between germline ends came to 16 bases. CDR1 is MNHNS, CDR2 SASEGT, per germline. The CDR3 contains 14 residues. CDR3 coding DNA: TGTGCCAGCAGGGGCTTGGGGGGTGAAACTGAAGCTTTCTTT. Its translation: CASRGLGGETEAFF.

The chain combines TRBV11-2 with TRBJ2-5; 11 nucleotides align to TRBD2. The CDR3 sequence is 16 residues long. CDR1 and CDR2 from the germline V gene are SGHAT and FQNNGV. Trimming cost V 5 bases and J 5 bases; bases outside gene matches: 10. The CDR3 region is CASSPSPGLAVETQYF. CDR3 DNA: TGTGCCAGCAGCCCGTCGCCGGGACTAGCGGTCGAGACCCAGTACTTC.

The chain joins TRBV19 to TRBJ2-1; D is undetermined. This CDR3 comprises 14 residues. Trimming removed 5 bases at V and 2 bases at J, with 10 bases between. CDR1 is LNHDA and CDR2 is SQIVND in the germline V gene (reference sequence). This CDR3 is CASSRRAAYNEQFF. The CDR3 coding sequence is TGTGCCAGTAGTCGGCGCGCGGCCTACAATGAGCAGTTCTTC.

This chain links TRBV6-4 with TRBJ2-1, with 9 bases aligning to TRBD2. V lost 2 bases to trimming and J lost 6 bases; unmatched junction nucleotides: 5. Per germline, CDR1 MRHNA and CDR2 SNTAGT. The CDR3 loop spans 15 amino acids. CDR3 nucleotide sequence: TGTGCCAGCAGTGACGAGACTAGCGGAGCCAATGAGCAGTTCTTC. Translation: CASSDETSGANEQFF.

The V and J genes are TRBV7-6 and TRBJ2-7, with no clear D. V was trimmed by 1 base and J by 0 bases, leaving 10 bases between them. The CDR3 totals 15 residues. The germline gives CDR1 SGHVS, CDR2 FNYEAQ. The CDR3 reads CASSLEPASSYEQYF. CDR3 coding DNA: TGTGCCAGCAGCTTAGAGCCAGCTAGCTCCTACGAGCAGTACTTC.

V usage is TRBV27 and J usage is TRBJ2-1; 11 bases map to TRBD2. After removal of 3 bases from V and 8 bases from J, the junction contained 6 bases not matched to a gene. CDR3 length: 15 amino acids. Germline CDR1 MNHEY, CDR2 SMNVEV (reference sequence). CDR3 in DNA: TGTGCCAGCAGTTTCCGTAGCGGGGGGGCCGATGAGCAGTTCTTC. It encodes CASSFRSGGADEQFF.

This chain connects TRBV4-3 to TRBJ1-2, with 8 bases lining up with TRBD1. V trimming: 3 bases; J trimming: 4 bases; junction bases outside the gene matches: 4. The CDR3 consists of 14 residues. The germline V gene has CDR1 LGHNA and CDR2 YSLEER. CDR3 coding DNA: TGCGCCAGCAGCCAGGACAGGGTAACCTATGGCTACACCTTC. Translating gives CASSQDRVTYGYTF.

CDR3 loop: CASSVETAGYNTDTQYF. The CDR3 DNA reads TGTGCCAGCAGCGTAGAGACAGCGGGGTATAACACAGATACGCAGTATTTT. The rearrangement joins TRBV9 to TRBJ2-3; TRBD2 aligns across 7 bases. The J segment lost 2 bases and the V segment lost 0 bases, leaving 9 bases of the junction unmatched. The CDR3 loop spans 17 amino acids. Germline loops: CDR1 SGDLS, CDR2 YYNGEE.

V is TRBV14 and J is TRBJ2-5, with TRBD2 identical over 9 bases. The V and J ends lost 4 bases and 1 base, in that order; junction bases with no gene match: 1. This CDR3 is 14 amino acids long. Germline V lookup: CDR1 SGHDN, CDR2 FVKESK. The CDR3 region is CASSPGLAQETQYF. As DNA, the CDR3 is TGTGCCAGCAGCCCGGGACTAGCCCAAGAGACCCAGTACTTC.

This chain joins TRBV4-3 and TRBJ1-2; 8 bases agree with TRBD1. The V gene's germline CDR1 is LGHNA and CDR2 YSLEER. Germline trimming cut 0 bases from V and 8 bases from J; bases unmatched to any gene: 8. The CDR3 runs to 15 residues. The CDR3 loop is CASSQDRDRGWGYTF. Here the CDR3 DNA reads TGCGCCAGCAGCCAAGATCGAGACAGGGGCTGGGGCTACACCTTC.

The chain is built from TRBV4-3 and TRBJ1-2, with 7 bases identical to TRBD1. Looked up from germline, CDR1 is LGHNA and CDR2 is YSLEER. V dropped 3 bases and J dropped 4; count of bases not matched to a gene: 5. This CDR3 is built from 14 residues. In nucleotides, the CDR3 is TGCGCCAGCAGCCAGACAGGGCTTGGCTATGGCTACACCTTC. This sequence encodes CASSQTGLGYGYTF.

The chain combines TRBV11-2 with TRBJ2-7; maybe TRBD1 (6 bases). Germline V lookup: CDR1 SGHAT, CDR2 FQNNGV. Trimming pared 0 bases from V and 2 bases from J, leaving 11 bases between. This CDR3 is 15 amino acids long. The CDR3 sequence is CASSLDLWGPYEQYF. CDR3 coding DNA: TGTGCCAGCAGCTTAGATCTGTGGGGGCCCTACGAGCAGTACTTC.

This rearrangement joins TRBV2 to TRBJ2-2, with 8 bases fitting TRBD1. CDR1 is SNHLY, CDR2 FYNNEI, per germline. The V and J ends lost 8 bases and 7 bases, in that order; junction bases with no gene match: 15. This CDR3 is 16 amino acids long. The CDR3 nucleotides are TGTGCCAGCGACCCCGGGACAGGAACGTGGGGCGGGGAGCTGTTTTTT. This translates into CASDPGTGTWGGELFF.

The J gene is TRBJ1-1, the V gene TRBV4-1; D ambiguous. This CDR3 has 14 residues. Germline V gene lookup returns CDR1 MGHRA and CDR2 YSYEKL. V lost 4 bases to trimming and J lost 7 bases, with 16 bases between them. The CDR3 reads CASSPPFGGLEAFF. The CDR3 DNA is TGCGCCAGCAGCCCCCCCTTCGGAGGCCTTGAAGCTTTCTTT.

V is TRBV5-4 and J is TRBJ2-2, with TRBD1 matching over 7 bases. The ends lost 5 bases at V and 5 bases at J; junction bases unmatched: 3. The CDR3 consists of 13 residues. Germline values: CDR1 SGHNT, CDR2 YYREEE (reference sequence). The CDR3 spells CASRGQTTGELFF. CDR3 bases: TGTGCCAGCAGGGGACAGACAACCGGGGAGCTGTTTTTT.

This chain links TRBV11-2 with TRBJ1-2; D may be TRBD1 (5 bases). Trimming cost V 6 bases and J 4 bases, with 12 bases left between them. The CDR3 is 13 amino acids. Germline V gene data show CDR1 as SGHAT and CDR2 as FQNNGV. CDR3: CASSYRQSYGYTF. CDR3 bases: TGTGCCAGCAGTTATAGACAGAGCTATGGCTACACCTTC.

The CDR3: CASSLRQSLDTGELFF. Written as DNA, the CDR3 is TGTGCCAGCAGTTTACGACAGAGCCTCGACACCGGGGAGCTGTTTTTT. The chain joins TRBV27 to TRBJ2-2; TRBD1 is a possible D gene (5 bases). The CDR3 spans 16 residues. With 2 bases removed from V and 3 bases from J, the gap between germline ends came to 13 bases. The germline gives CDR1 MNHEY, CDR2 SMNVEV (reference sequence).

The chain combines TRBV11-2 with TRBJ2-7; possible D gene TRBD2, 7 bases. V lost 5 bases and J lost 0, with 14 bases in between. Per germline, CDR1 SGHAT and CDR2 FQNNGV. This CDR3 is 15 amino acids long. The CDR3 region is CASSPYRGASYEQYF. The CDR3 DNA reads as TGTGCCAGCAGCCCTTACCGGGGGGCCTCCTACGAGCAGTACTTC.